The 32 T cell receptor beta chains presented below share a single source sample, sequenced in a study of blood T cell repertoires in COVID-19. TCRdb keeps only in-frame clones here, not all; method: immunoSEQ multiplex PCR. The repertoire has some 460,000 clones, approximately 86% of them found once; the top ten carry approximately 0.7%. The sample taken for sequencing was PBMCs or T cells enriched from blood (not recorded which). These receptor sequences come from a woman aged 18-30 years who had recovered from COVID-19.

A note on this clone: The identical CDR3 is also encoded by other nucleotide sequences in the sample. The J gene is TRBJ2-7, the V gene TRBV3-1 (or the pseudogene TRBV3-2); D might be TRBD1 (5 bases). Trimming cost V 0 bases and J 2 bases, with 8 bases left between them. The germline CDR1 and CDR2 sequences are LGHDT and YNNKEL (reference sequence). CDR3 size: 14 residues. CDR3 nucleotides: TGTGCCAGCAGCCAAGACAGGGTCGCCTACGAGCAGTACTTC. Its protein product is CASSQDRVAYEQYF.

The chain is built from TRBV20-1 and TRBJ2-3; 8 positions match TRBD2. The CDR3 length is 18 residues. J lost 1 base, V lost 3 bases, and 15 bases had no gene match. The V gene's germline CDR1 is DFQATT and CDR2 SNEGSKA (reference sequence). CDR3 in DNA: TGCAGTGCTAGTCTCCAGCGGGGGCCTTTCGAGGGCACAGATACGCAGTATTTT. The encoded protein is CSASLQRGPFEGTDTQYF.

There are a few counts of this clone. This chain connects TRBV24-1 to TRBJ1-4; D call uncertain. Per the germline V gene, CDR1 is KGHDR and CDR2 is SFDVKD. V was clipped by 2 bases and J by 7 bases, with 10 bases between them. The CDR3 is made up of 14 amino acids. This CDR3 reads CATSDSHPGEKLFF. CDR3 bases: TGTGCCACCAGTGATTCCCATCCGGGTGAAAAACTGTTTTTT.

DNA of the CDR3: TGTGCCATCAGAAGCTCGGACAGGGGATGGGAGCAGTACTTC. Protein sequence: CAIRSSDRGWEQYF. This sequence joins TRBV10-3 and TRBJ2-7; 9 bases are shared with TRBD1. The V and J ends lost 6 bases and 7 bases, in that order; junction bases with no gene match: 10. Germline V gives CDR1 ENHRY, CDR2 SYGVKD. The CDR3 sequence is 14 residues long.

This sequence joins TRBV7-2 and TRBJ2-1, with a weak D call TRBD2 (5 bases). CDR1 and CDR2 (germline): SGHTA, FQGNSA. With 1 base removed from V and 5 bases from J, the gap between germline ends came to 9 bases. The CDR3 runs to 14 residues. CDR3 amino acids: CASSLEPGNNEQFF. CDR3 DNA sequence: TGTGCCAGCAGCTTAGAACCCGGGAACAATGAGCAGTTCTTC.

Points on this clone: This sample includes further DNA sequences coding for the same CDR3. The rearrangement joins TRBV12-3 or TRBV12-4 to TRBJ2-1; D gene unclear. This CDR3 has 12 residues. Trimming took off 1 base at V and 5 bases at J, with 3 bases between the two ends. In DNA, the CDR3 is TGTGCCAGCAGTTTAGTCAACAATGAGCAGTTCTTC. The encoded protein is CASSLVNNEQFF.

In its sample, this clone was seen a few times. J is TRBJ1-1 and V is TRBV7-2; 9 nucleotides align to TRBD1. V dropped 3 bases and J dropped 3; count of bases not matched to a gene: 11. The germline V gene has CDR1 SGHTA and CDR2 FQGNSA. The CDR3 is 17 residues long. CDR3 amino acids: CASSFGDTGTGYTEAFF. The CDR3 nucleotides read TGTGCCAGCAGCTTTGGTGACACAGGGACAGGGTACACTGAAGCTTTCTTT.

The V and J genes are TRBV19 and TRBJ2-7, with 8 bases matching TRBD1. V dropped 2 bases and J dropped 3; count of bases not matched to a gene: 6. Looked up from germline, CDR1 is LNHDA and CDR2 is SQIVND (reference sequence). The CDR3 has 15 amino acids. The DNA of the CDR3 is TGTGCCAGTAGTATATCGACAGGGGATTTCTACGAGCAGTACTTC. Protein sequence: CASSISTGDFYEQYF.

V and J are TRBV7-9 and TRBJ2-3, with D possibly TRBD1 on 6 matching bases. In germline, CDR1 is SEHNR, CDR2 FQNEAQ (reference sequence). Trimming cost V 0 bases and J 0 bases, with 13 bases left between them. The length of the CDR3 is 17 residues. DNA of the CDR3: TGTGCCAGCAGCTTAGCCCTATTGACAGGTAGCACAGATACGCAGTATTTT. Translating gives CASSLALLTGSTDTQYF.

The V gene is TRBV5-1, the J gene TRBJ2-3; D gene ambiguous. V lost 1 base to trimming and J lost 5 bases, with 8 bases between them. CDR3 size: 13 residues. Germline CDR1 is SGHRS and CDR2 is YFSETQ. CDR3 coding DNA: TGCGCCAGCAGCTTGCCCGACAAAGATACGCAGTATTTT. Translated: CASSLPDKDTQYF.

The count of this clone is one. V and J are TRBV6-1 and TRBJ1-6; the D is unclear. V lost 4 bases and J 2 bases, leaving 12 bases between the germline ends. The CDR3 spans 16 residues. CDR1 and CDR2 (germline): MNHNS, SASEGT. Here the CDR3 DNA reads TGTGCCAGCAGTGCCACTCCAGGCGCCTATAATTCACCCCTCCACTTT. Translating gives CASSATPGAYNSPLHF.

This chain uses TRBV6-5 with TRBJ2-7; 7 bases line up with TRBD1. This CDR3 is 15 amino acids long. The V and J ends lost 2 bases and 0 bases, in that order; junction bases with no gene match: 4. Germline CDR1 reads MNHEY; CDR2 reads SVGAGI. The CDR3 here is CASSYRDSISYEQYF. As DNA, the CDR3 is TGTGCCAGCAGTTACCGGGACAGCATCTCCTACGAGCAGTACTTC.

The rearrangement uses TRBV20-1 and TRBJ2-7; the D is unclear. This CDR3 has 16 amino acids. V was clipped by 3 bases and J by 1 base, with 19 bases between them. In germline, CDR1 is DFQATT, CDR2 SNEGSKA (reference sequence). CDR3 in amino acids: CSASEVPRQESYEQYF. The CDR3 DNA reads TGCAGTGCTAGTGAAGTCCCTCGACAAGAATCCTACGAGCAGTACTTC.

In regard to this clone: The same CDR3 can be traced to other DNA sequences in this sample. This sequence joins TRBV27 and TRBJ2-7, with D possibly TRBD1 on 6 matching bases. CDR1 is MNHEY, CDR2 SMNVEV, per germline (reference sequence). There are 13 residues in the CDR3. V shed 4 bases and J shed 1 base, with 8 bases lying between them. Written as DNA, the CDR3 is TGTGCCAGCAGTTCAACAGGGTCCTACGAGCAGTACTTC. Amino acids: CASSSTGSYEQYF.

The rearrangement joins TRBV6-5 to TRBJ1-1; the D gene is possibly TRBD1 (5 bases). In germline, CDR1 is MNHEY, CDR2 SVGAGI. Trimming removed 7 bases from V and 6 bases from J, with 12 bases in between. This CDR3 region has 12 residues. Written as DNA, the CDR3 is TGTGCCAGCACCCGGGGGGACGCTGAAGCTTTCTTT. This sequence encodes CASTRGDAEAFF.

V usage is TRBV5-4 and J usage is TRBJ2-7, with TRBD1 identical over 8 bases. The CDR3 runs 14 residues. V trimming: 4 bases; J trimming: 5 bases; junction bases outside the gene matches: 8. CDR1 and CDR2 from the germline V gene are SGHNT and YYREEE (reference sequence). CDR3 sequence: CASSPGQGPNEQYF. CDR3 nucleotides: TGTGCCAGCAGCCCAGGACAGGGTCCCAACGAGCAGTACTTC.

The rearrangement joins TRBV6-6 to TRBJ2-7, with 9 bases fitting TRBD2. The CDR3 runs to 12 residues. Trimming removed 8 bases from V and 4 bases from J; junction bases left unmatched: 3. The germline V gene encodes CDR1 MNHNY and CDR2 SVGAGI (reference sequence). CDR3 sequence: CASGGGGYEQYF. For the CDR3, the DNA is TGTGCCAGCGGCGGGGGGGGTTACGAGCAGTACTTC.

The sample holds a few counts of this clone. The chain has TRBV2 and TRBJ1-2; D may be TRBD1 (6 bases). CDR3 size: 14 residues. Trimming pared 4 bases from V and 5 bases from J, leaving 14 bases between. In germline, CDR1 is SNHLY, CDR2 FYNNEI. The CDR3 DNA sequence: TGTGCCAGCAGTGGAGTGGGGGCTTGGTATGGCTACACCTTC. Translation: CASSGVGAWYGYTF. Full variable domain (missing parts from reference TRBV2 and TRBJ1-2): EPEVTQTPSHQVTQMGQEVILRCVPISNHLYFYWYRQILGQKVEFLVSFYNNEISEKSEIFDDQFSVERPDGSNFTLKIRSTKLEDSAMYFCASSGVGAWYGYTFGSGTRLTVV.

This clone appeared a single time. CDR3 in amino acids: CASSLRAGTGTGEQYF. The CDR3 DNA sequence: TGTGCCAGCAGTTTACGAGCGGGGACAGGGACGGGCGAGCAGTACTTC. The J gene is TRBJ2-7, the V gene TRBV28, with 9 bases matching TRBD1. Unmatched junction bases numbered 11, after V lost 2 bases and J lost 6 bases. This CDR3 contains 16 residues. Germline V gene sequence: CDR1 MDHEN, CDR2 SYDVKM.

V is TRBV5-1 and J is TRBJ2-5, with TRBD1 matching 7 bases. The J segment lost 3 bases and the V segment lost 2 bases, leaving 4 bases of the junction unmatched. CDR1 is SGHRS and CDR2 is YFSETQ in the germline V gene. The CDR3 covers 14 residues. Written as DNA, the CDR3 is TGCGCCAGCAGCTTCGACGGGACAGAAGAGACCCAGTACTTC. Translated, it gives CASSFDGTEETQYF.

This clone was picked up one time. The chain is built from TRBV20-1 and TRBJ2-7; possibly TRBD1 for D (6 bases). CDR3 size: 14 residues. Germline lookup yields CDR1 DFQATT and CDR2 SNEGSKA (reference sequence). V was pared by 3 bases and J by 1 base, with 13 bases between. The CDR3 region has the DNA TGCAGTGCTAGTGGAGTTCAGGGGTCCTACGAGCAGTACTTC. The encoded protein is CSASGVQGSYEQYF.

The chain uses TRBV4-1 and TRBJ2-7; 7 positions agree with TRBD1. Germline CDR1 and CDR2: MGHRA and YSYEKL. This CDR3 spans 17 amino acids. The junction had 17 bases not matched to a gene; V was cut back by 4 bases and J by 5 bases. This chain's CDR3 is CASSLRQGTGVMDEQYF. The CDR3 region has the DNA TGCGCCAGCAGCCTAAGACAGGGAACAGGAGTCATGGACGAGCAGTACTTC.

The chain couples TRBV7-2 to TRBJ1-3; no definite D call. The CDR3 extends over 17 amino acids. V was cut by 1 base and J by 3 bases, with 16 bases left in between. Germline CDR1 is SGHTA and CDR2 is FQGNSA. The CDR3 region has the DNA TGTGCCAGCAGCTTAGGCCCCCAAGGCACGGGTGGAAACACCATATATTTT. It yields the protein CASSLGPQGTGGNTIYF.

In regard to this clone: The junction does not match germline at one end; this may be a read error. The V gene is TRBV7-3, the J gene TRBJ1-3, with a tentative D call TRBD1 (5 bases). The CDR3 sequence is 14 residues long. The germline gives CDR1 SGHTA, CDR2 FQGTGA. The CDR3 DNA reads TGTGCCAGCAGCCCAGGGTACGATGGAAGCACCATATATTTT. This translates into CASSPGYDGSTIYF.

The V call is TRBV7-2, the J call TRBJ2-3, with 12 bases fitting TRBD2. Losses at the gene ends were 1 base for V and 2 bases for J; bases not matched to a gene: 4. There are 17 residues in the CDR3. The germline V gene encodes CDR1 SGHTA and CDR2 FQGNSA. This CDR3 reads CASSLVGLAGFTDTQYF. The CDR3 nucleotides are TGTGCCAGCAGCTTAGTCGGACTAGCGGGGTTCACAGATACGCAGTATTTT. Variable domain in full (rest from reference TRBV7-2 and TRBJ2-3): GAGVSQSPSNKVTEKGKDVELRCDPISGHTALYWYRQSLGQGLEFLIYFQGNSAPDKSGLPSDRFSAERTGGSVSTLTIQRTQQEDSAVYLCASSLVGLAGFTDTQYFGPGTRLTVL.

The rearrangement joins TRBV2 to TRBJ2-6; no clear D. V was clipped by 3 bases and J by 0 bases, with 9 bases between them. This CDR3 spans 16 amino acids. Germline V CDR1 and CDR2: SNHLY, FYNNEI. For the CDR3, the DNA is TGTGCCAGCAGTGAGGGCTCGCGCTCTGGGGCCAACGTCCTGACTTTC. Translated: CASSEGSRSGANVLTF.

The CDR3 DNA follows: TGTGCCAGCAGCCCTCCGTCGGGACAGGGGGGTTCTGGCAATCAGCCCCAGCATTTT. Residues: CASSPPSGQGGSGNQPQHF. The chain joins TRBV3-1 (or the pseudogene TRBV3-2) to TRBJ1-5; 11 bases map to TRBD1. Germline lookup yields CDR1 LGHDT and CDR2 YNNKEL (reference sequence). V shed 4 bases, J shed 2 bases, and the junction held 13 bases outside the gene matches. This CDR3 contains 19 residues.

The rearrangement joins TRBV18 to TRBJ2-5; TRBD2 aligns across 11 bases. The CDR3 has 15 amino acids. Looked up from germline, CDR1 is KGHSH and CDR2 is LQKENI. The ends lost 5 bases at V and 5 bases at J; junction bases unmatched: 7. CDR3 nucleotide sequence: TGTGCCAGCTCAAAGACTAGCGGGGTGGCTGAGACCCAGTACTTC. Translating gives CASSKTSGVAETQYF. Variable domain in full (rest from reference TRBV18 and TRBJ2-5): NAGVMQNPRHLVRRRGQEARLRCSPMKGHSHVYWYRQLPEEGLKFMVYLQKENIIDESGMPKERFSAEFPKEGPSILRIQQVVRGDSAAYFCASSKTSGVAETQYFGPGTRLLVL.

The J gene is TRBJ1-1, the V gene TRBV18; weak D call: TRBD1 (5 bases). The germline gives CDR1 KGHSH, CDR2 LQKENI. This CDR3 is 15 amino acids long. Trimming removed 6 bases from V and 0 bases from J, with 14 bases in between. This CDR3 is CASSAWGGMNTEAFF. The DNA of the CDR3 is TGTGCCAGCTCCGCCTGGGGGGGAATGAACACTGAAGCTTTCTTT.

The CDR3 DNA is TGCGCCAGCTTCGAGGGGGACACTGAAGCTTTCTTT. As protein: CASFEGDTEAFF. The rearrangement joins TRBV10-1 to TRBJ1-1; maybe TRBD1 (6 bases). V lost 8 bases and J lost 3, with 10 bases in between. CDR1 is WNHNN, CDR2 SYGVQD, per germline (reference sequence). This CDR3 has 12 residues.

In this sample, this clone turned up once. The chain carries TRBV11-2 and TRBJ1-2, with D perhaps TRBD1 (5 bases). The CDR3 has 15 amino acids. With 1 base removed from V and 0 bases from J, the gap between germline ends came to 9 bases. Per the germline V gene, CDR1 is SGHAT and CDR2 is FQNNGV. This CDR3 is CASSLVSGTNYGYTF. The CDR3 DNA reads TGTGCCAGCAGCTTAGTTTCAGGGACTAACTATGGCTACACCTTC.

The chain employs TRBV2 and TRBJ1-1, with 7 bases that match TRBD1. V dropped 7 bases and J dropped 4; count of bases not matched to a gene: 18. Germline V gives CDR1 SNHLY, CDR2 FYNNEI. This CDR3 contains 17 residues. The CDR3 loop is CASTTGTEGYGVTEAFF. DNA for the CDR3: TGTGCCAGCACTACCGGGACAGAGGGATATGGGGTCACTGAAGCTTTCTTT.